The 29 T cell receptor beta chains below were found in one sample sequenced in a study of cytotoxic CD8 clonotypes in ibrutinib-treated CLL (dated by TCRdb to about 2021). Library preparation employed the immunoSEQ multiplex PCR assay. TCRdb holds this immuneACCESS table with in-frame rearrangements only. Some clones are missing; in checked studies, unresolved V genes explain under half, and the rest has no known cause. This sample lists over 70,000 clones; around 84% were detected once. Jointly, the top ten make up 5.4% of the sample. The sample was PBMCs, taken before ibrutinib treatment. The receptors shown here come from a human donor with chronic lymphocytic leukemia.

The rearrangement uses TRBV5-1 and TRBJ2-7; possibly TRBD1 or TRBD2 for D (5 bases each). In germline, CDR1 is SGHRS, CDR2 YFSETQ. This CDR3 is 16 amino acids long. Between the trimmed V and J ends, which lost 5 bases and 2 bases, there was a span of 20 bases. The CDR3 DNA sequence: TGCGCCAGCAGACTCCGGGACGGGGTCGTGGCCTACGAGCAGTACTTC. Protein product: CASRLRDGVVAYEQYF.

The V and J genes are TRBV7-2 and TRBJ1-4; tentatively, D is TRBD1 (5 bases). The V and J ends lost 0 bases and 8 bases respectively, with 10 bases between them. There are 14 residues in the CDR3. CDR1 and CDR2 (germline): SGHTA, FQGNSA. The CDR3 loop reads CASSLAYGAEKLFF. The CDR3 nucleotides read TGTGCCAGCAGCTTAGCGTATGGGGCGGAAAAACTGTTTTTT. The full variable domain, its missing parts supplied by reference TRBV7-2 and TRBJ1-4, is GAGVSQSPSNKVTEKGKDVELRCDPISGHTALYWYRQSLGQGLEFLIYFQGNSAPDKSGLPSDRFSAERTGGSVSTLTIQRTQQEDSAVYLCASSLAYGAEKLFFGSGTQLSVL.

V gene TRBV19 combines with J gene TRBJ2-2; 8 nucleotides line up with TRBD1. Losses at the gene ends were 7 bases for V and 4 bases for J; bases not matched to a gene: 5. This CDR3 has 14 amino acids. Germline values: CDR1 LNHDA, CDR2 SQIVND (reference sequence). The CDR3 coding sequence is TGTGCCAGTATCGTAACAGGGGGCACCGGGGAGCTGTTTTTT. Translating gives CASIVTGGTGELFF.

This chain joins TRBV27 and TRBJ1-4, with no clear D. The CDR3 spans 18 residues. Germline lookup yields CDR1 MNHEY and CDR2 SMNVEV (reference sequence). The V end was cut by 5 bases, the J end by 1 base, with 20 bases between. CDR3: CASSPLPGFHRTNEKLFF. CDR3 nucleotides: TGTGCCAGCAGTCCACTGCCGGGCTTTCACAGAACTAATGAAAAACTGTTTTTT.

The genes are TRBV10-3 and TRBJ2-1; TRBD2 matches at 12 bases. Germline CDR1 and CDR2: ENHRY and SYGVKD. J lost 4 bases, V lost 2 bases, and 0 bases had no gene match. This CDR3 comprises 15 residues. The CDR3 sequence is CAISEGLAGYNEQFF. Here the CDR3 DNA reads TGTGCCATCAGTGAGGGACTAGCGGGGTACAATGAGCAGTTCTTC.

CDR3 in amino acids: CSVLGLGTRGTGANVLTF. The DNA of the CDR3 is TGCAGCGTGCTCGGGTTGGGGACACGGGGCACTGGGGCCAACGTCCTGACTTTC. The genes are TRBV29-1 and TRBJ2-6, with D tentatively TRBD1 (6 bases). Germline values: CDR1 SQVTM, CDR2 ANQGSEA. V lost 6 bases, J lost 2 bases, and 23 bases lay in between. The CDR3 is 18 amino acids.

This sequence joins TRBV7-8 and TRBJ2-7, with 8 bases aligning to TRBD1. V trimming: 1 base; J trimming: 2 bases; junction bases outside the gene matches: 7. Germline values: CDR1 SGHVS, CDR2 FQNEAQ. This CDR3 comprises 16 residues. The DNA of the CDR3 is TGTGCCAGCAGCTTAGACCGGACAGGGAACACCTACGAGCAGTACTTC. Translation gives CASSLDRTGNTYEQYF.

This rearrangement joins TRBV18 to TRBJ1-1; 7 bases match TRBD1. J was trimmed by 6 bases and V by 4 bases; bases with no gene match: 11. This CDR3 contains 15 residues. The germline gives CDR1 KGHSH, CDR2 LQKENI. CDR3 nucleotide sequence: TGTGCCAGCTCACAAAAACAGGGGATCGGTGCTGAAGCTTTCTTT. This codes for CASSQKQGIGAEAFF.

The gene calls are TRBV9 and TRBJ2-7, with D possibly TRBD2 on 5 matching bases. The germline V gene encodes CDR1 SGDLS and CDR2 YYNGEE. Trimming removed 2 bases from V and 6 bases from J, with 15 bases in between. This CDR3 region has 14 residues. The DNA for the CDR3 is TGTGCCAGCAGCGTTACCCTAGCAGAAGGCGAGCAGTACTTC. It specifies CASSVTLAEGEQYF.

DNA for the CDR3: TGTGCCAGCAAATCGTCAGGGTTAGAGACCCAGTACTTC. Its protein product is CASKSSGLETQYF. V and J are TRBV28 and TRBJ2-5, with TRBD1 as a possible D gene (5 bases). Trimming pared 7 bases from V and 4 bases from J, leaving 13 bases between. The CDR3 sequence is 13 residues long. In germline, CDR1 is MDHEN, CDR2 SYDVKM.

V is TRBV30 and J is TRBJ2-2, with TRBD1 identical over 9 bases. J was trimmed by 7 bases and V by 3 bases; bases with no gene match: 3. The CDR3 is 13 residues long. Germline CDR1 and CDR2: GTSNPN and SVGIG (reference sequence). This CDR3 is CAWRGQGIGELFF. CDR3 nucleotides: TGTGCCTGGAGGGGACAGGGAATCGGGGAGCTGTTTTTT. Filled out from reference TRBV30 and TRBJ2-2, the complete variable domain reads SQTIHQWPATLVQPVGSPLSLECTVEGTSNPNLYWYRQAAGRGLQLLFYSVGIGQISSEVPQNLSASRPQDRQFILSSKKLLLSDSGFYLCAWRGQGIGELFFGEGSRLTVL.

This clone was observed once. The genes are TRBV19 and TRBJ1-4, with 10 bases that match TRBD1. This CDR3 has 16 residues. Germline CDR1 LNHDA, CDR2 SQIVND (reference sequence). V was clipped by 3 bases and J by 8 bases; unmatched bases: 9. CDR3 bases: TGTGCCAGTAGTATGATTCCGGGACAGGGGAGCGAAAAACTGTTTTTT. This codes for CASSMIPGQGSEKLFF.

V is TRBV9 and J is TRBJ2-1, with a possible D match to TRBD1 (6 bases). Trimming shortened V by 4 bases and J by 7 bases, and 18 bases separated the two germline ends. CDR1 and CDR2 (germline): SGDLS, YYNGEE. This CDR3 has 15 amino acids. The CDR3 loop is CASSPRGTQGNEQFF. For the CDR3, the DNA is TGTGCCAGCAGCCCGAGGGGGACCCAGGGAAATGAGCAGTTCTTC. Based on the CDR3 plus reference TRBV9 and TRBJ2-1, the full variable domain is DSGVTQTPKHLITATGQRVTLRCSPRSGDLSVYWYQQSLDQGLQFLIQYYNGEERAKGNILERFSAQQFPDLHSELNLSSLELGDSALYFCASSPRGTQGNEQFFGPGTRLTVL.

The V and J genes are TRBV4-2 and TRBJ2-7; D unresolved. In germline, CDR1 is LGHNA, CDR2 YNFKEQ. Trimming removed 0 bases at V and 0 bases at J, with 9 bases between. The CDR3 is made up of 15 amino acids. The chain's CDR3 is CASSQDHESSYEQYF. Written as DNA, the CDR3 is TGTGCCAGCAGCCAAGACCATGAAAGCTCCTACGAGCAGTACTTC.

The rearrangement links TRBV5-6 to TRBJ1-1; D unresolved. The CDR3 extends over 15 amino acids. The V end was cut by 2 bases, the J end by 0 bases, with 11 bases between. The germline CDR1 and CDR2 sequences are SGHDT and YYEEEE. CDR3 in amino acids: CASSFAGLVNTEAFF. The CDR3 region has the DNA TGTGCCAGCAGCTTCGCCGGGCTCGTGAACACTGAAGCTTTCTTT.

The gene calls are TRBV28 and TRBJ2-7; 8 positions match TRBD1. This CDR3 has 15 residues. V was pared by 4 bases and J by 1 base, with 6 bases of the junction left unmatched. In germline, CDR1 is MDHEN, CDR2 SYDVKM. In nucleotides, the CDR3 is TGTGCCAGCAGTTCACCCGGACAGGGTTCCTACGAGCAGTACTTC. This codes for CASSSPGQGSYEQYF.

V usage is TRBV2 and J usage is TRBJ1-4; 7 bases agree with TRBD1. The CDR3 totals 15 residues. Per the germline V gene, CDR1 is SNHLY and CDR2 is FYNNEI. V lost 6 bases, J lost 7 bases, and 11 bases stayed unmatched. Written as DNA, the CDR3 is TGTGCCAGCAGCGGAGACAGGGTCGTTGGTGAAAAACTGTTTTTT. Encoded protein: CASSGDRVVGEKLFF.

This sequence joins TRBV7-2 and TRBJ2-7; D perhaps matches TRBD1 (5 bases). The V end lost 5 bases, the J end lost 2 bases, and 7 bases lay between the germline ends. The CDR3 sequence is 12 residues long. Germline CDR1 and CDR2: SGHTA and FQGNSA. In nucleotides, the CDR3 is TGTGCCAGCAGCCCCAGGGCCTACGAGCAGTACTTC. This translates into CASSPRAYEQYF. The entire variable domain, with the rest obtained from reference TRBV7-2 and TRBJ2-7, is as follows: GAGVSQSPSNKVTEKGKDVELRCDPISGHTALYWYRQSLGQGLEFLIYFQGNSAPDKSGLPSDRFSAERTGGSVSTLTIQRTQQEDSAVYLCASSPRAYEQYFGPGTRLTVT.

The chain employs TRBV10-3 and TRBJ1-1; 7 bases line up with TRBD1. With 4 bases clipped from V and 0 bases from J, the junction kept 2 bases outside the gene matches. This CDR3 comprises 14 residues. CDR1 is ENHRY and CDR2 is SYGVKD in the germline V gene. The CDR3 protein is CAISGTGMNTEAFF. The CDR3 coding sequence is TGTGCCATCAGTGGGACAGGTATGAACACTGAAGCTTTCTTT.

The chain combines TRBV4-1 with TRBJ2-7, with no clear D. Between the trimmed V and J ends, which lost 4 bases and 2 bases, there was a span of 9 bases. Germline loops: CDR1 MGHRA, CDR2 YSYEKL. The CDR3 extends over 13 amino acids. CDR3 amino acids: CASSPASAYEQYF. The CDR3 DNA is TGCGCCAGCAGCCCCGCAAGCGCCTACGAGCAGTACTTC.

The rearrangement uses TRBV6-5 and TRBJ2-2, with a tentative D call TRBD1 (8 bases). The CDR3 consists of 15 residues. V lost 6 bases and J lost 4, with 15 bases in between. Germline V CDR1 and CDR2: MNHEY, SVGAGI. The CDR3 nucleotides are TGTGCCAGCAGCCATAACAGGGGGGGCACCGGGGAGCTGTTTTTT. Amino acids: CASSHNRGGTGELFF.

The chain combines TRBV10-3 with TRBJ1-1; 9 nucleotides match TRBD1. V lost 6 bases and J lost 0; bases outside the gene matches: 2. The CDR3 totals 14 residues. Germline V gene data show CDR1 as ENHRY and CDR2 as SYGVKD. CDR3 nucleotides: TGTGCCATCAGGGGACAGGGAATGAACACTGAAGCTTTCTTT. As protein: CAIRGQGMNTEAFF.

The chain's CDR3 is CATSRRAGIPSANTGELFF. The CDR3 bases are TGCGCCACTTCGCGGAGGGCTGGAATCCCGAGCGCGAACACCGGGGAGCTGTTTTTT. The J gene is TRBJ2-2, the V gene TRBV5-1, with D perhaps matching TRBD2 (6 bases). The length of the CDR3 is 19 residues. Germline V gene lookup returns CDR1 SGHRS and CDR2 YFSETQ. Trimming took 9 bases from V and 0 from J, leaving 27 bases between them.

This sequence joins TRBV7-2 and TRBJ2-2; D perhaps matches TRBD2 (6 bases). V was trimmed by 2 bases and J by 7 bases, leaving 11 bases between them. Germline assignment: CDR1 SGHTA and CDR2 FQGNSA. The CDR3 extends over 14 amino acids. Written as DNA, the CDR3 is TGTGCCAGCAGCTTACGGCGGGGTGACGGGGAGCTGTTTTTT. Amino acids: CASSLRRGDGELFF.

The rearrangement joins TRBV30 to TRBJ1-1; no firm D call. Germline V gene data show CDR1 as GTSNPN and CDR2 as SVGIG (reference sequence). This CDR3 has 13 amino acids. The ends were cut back, 2 bases at V and 0 bases at J, with 7 bases in the middle. DNA of the CDR3: TGTGCCTGGAGTTTCGGGATGAACACTGAAGCTTTCTTT. As protein: CAWSFGMNTEAFF.

The V gene is TRBV11-2, the J gene TRBJ2-1; D possibly uses TRBD1 or TRBD2 (6 bases each). The CDR3 is made up of 17 amino acids. V was trimmed by 1 base and J by 5 bases, leaving 18 bases between them. Germline V gene data show CDR1 as SGHAT and CDR2 as FQNNGV. The CDR3 sequence is CASSLVLQGRTNNEQFF. The CDR3 DNA reads as TGTGCCAGCAGCTTAGTTTTACAGGGACGGACTAACAATGAGCAGTTCTTC. The whole variable domain, remainder taken from reference TRBV11-2 and TRBJ2-1, is EAGVAQSPRYKIIEKRQSVAFWCNPISGHATLYWYQQILGQGPKLLIQFQNNGVVDDSQLPKDRFSAERLKGVDSTLKIQPAKLEDSAVYLCASSLVLQGRTNNEQFFGPGTRLTVL.

This chain joins TRBV28 and TRBJ2-1, with TRBD2 matching over 14 bases. The trim removed 3 bases at V and 5 bases at J, leaving 9 bases unmatched. The germline V gene has CDR1 MDHEN and CDR2 SYDVKM. The CDR3 is 18 residues long. The chain's CDR3 is CASSFGTSGRRNDNEQFF. DNA of the CDR3: TGTGCCAGCAGTTTCGGGACTAGCGGGAGACGTAACGACAATGAGCAGTTCTTC.

The sample holds one count of this clone. J is TRBJ2-3 and V is TRBV18; D is perhaps TRBD2 (5 bases). V dropped 3 bases and J dropped 4 bases, with 23 bases sitting between them. The CDR3 is made up of 18 amino acids. Germline V gives CDR1 KGHSH, CDR2 LQKENI. In nucleotides, the CDR3 is TGTGCCAGCTCACCGCCTTCAACTAGGCCTAGTGGTGCAGATACGCAGTATTTT. It yields the protein CASSPPSTRPSGADTQYF.

This rearrangement joins TRBV6-5 to TRBJ1-2; no clear D. CDR1 MNHEY and CDR2 SVGAGI come from the germline V gene. Trimming pared 0 bases from V and 5 bases from J, leaving 10 bases between. The CDR3 contains 14 residues. In DNA, the CDR3 is TGTGCCAGCAGTTACTCCAGGAATGGTTATGGCTACACCTTC. It codes for CASSYSRNGYGYTF.